What follows are 32 T cell receptor beta chains derived from one specimen sequenced in a study of cytomegalovirus exposure and HLA in healthy donors. 13 Jbeta primers and 60 Vbeta primers were used for the PCR. TCRdb keeps only in-frame clones here, not all; method: immunoSEQ multiplex PCR. Here the sample spans under 300,000 clones, approximately 81% being singletons. The sequenced sample was PBMCs. These TCRs come from an older woman in good health and CMV-seropositive.

This chain uses TRBV13 with TRBJ2-7; 8 bases agree with TRBD1. The CDR3 consists of 14 residues. With V trimmed by 3 bases and J by 4 bases, 5 bases remained unmatched. Germline V gives CDR1 PRHDT, CDR2 FYEKMQ (reference sequence). The CDR3 sequence is CASSFGTGRYEQYF. The CDR3 coding sequence is TGTGCCAGCAGCTTTGGGACAGGAAGATACGAGCAGTACTTC.

A few counts support this clone. The rearrangement joins TRBV6-5 to TRBJ1-6; 8 bases fit TRBD1. Trimming took 10 bases from V and 7 from J; bases not matched to a gene: 6. The CDR3 has 13 amino acids. Germline CDR1 reads MNHEY; CDR2 reads SVGAGI. The CDR3 DNA sequence: TGTGCCACGACCAACAGGGGGAATTCACCCCTCCACTTT. It codes for CATTNRGNSPLHF.

This clone was counted between two and nine times. CDR3 sequence: CASSFDPPGEQYF. In DNA form, the CDR3 reads TGTGCCAGCAGCTTCGACCCTCCGGGCGAGCAGTACTTC. The rearrangement joins TRBV11-3 to TRBJ2-7; D call uncertain. The CDR3 covers 13 residues. Trimming cost V 3 bases and J 6 bases, with 12 bases left between them. From germline, CDR1 is SGHNT and CDR2 YENEEA.

The chain couples TRBV7-3 to TRBJ2-7, with D unresolved. The V gene lost 4 bases and the J gene lost 3 bases, with 13 bases spanning the gap. Per germline, CDR1 SGHTA and CDR2 FQGTGA. This CDR3 region has 14 residues. The CDR3 is CASSSASVGYEQYF. In DNA, the CDR3 is TGTGCCAGCAGCTCGGCCAGCGTTGGCTACGAGCAGTACTTC.

This clone was recorded a few times. The chain recombines TRBV10-3 with TRBJ1-3, with D unclear. The CDR3 runs 11 residues. Deletions cut 11 bases from V and 0 bases from J, with 5 bases between. Germline CDR1 is ENHRY and CDR2 is SYGVKD. The CDR3 loop is CAAYSGNTIYF. Here the CDR3 DNA reads TGTGCCGCCTACTCTGGAAACACCATATATTTT.

This clone was seen once. This chain links TRBV2 with TRBJ1-1; D gene ambiguous. Trimming removed 4 bases at V and 3 bases at J, with 15 bases between. The CDR3 extends over 15 amino acids. CDR1 SNHLY and CDR2 FYNNEI come from the germline V gene. The CDR3 DNA reads as TGTGCCAGCAGTGTGGTAGAGGGTATGTACACTGAAGCTTTCTTT. This sequence encodes CASSVVEGMYTEAFF.

The chain couples TRBV6-5 to TRBJ2-2; D not certain. Trimming took off 7 bases at V and 4 bases at J, with 13 bases between the two ends. Germline CDR1 MNHEY, CDR2 SVGAGI. CDR3 size: 14 residues. CDR3 sequence: CASTRHQITGELFF. The CDR3 DNA sequence: TGTGCCAGCACAAGACACCAGATCACCGGGGAGCTGTTTTTT.

The V call is TRBV18, the J call TRBJ2-7, with D tentatively TRBD2 (7 bases). Germline lookup yields CDR1 KGHSH and CDR2 LQKENI. The CDR3 runs to 13 residues. The germline V and J ends were trimmed by 5 bases and 6 bases, with 14 bases remaining between them. The CDR3 coding sequence is TGTGCCAGCTCATCAAGGGGGGGAGGCGAGCAGTACTTC. Its protein is CASSSRGGGEQYF.

This rearrangement joins TRBV7-8 to TRBJ2-1; tentatively, D is TRBD2 (5 bases). Trimming shortened V by 7 bases and J by 0 bases, and 10 bases separated the two germline ends. This CDR3 has 14 amino acids. In germline, CDR1 is SGHVS, CDR2 FQNEAQ. This CDR3 reads CASTRGPSYNEQFF. CDR3 nucleotides: TGTGCCAGCACCCGCGGGCCCTCCTACAATGAGCAGTTCTTC. Full variable domain (missing parts from reference TRBV7-8 and TRBJ2-1): GAGVSQSPRYKVAKRGQDVALRCDPISGHVSLFWYQQALGQGPEFLTYFQNEAQLDKSGLPSDRFFAERPEGSVSTLKIQRTQQEDSAVYLCASTRGPSYNEQFFGPGTRLTVL.

This chain connects TRBV5-1 to TRBJ2-2; D is ambiguous. The ends were cut back, 0 bases at V and 6 bases at J, with 12 bases in the middle. CDR3 length equals 15 residues. Germline-derived CDR1 and CDR2 are SGHRS and YFSETQ. CDR3: CASSLDSQRAGELFF. DNA of the CDR3: TGCGCCAGCAGCTTGGATTCCCAGCGTGCCGGGGAGCTGTTTTTT.

The rearrangement links TRBV10-3 to TRBJ2-1, with TRBD2 matching over 9 bases. The CDR3 sequence is 13 residues long. CDR1 and CDR2 from the germline V gene are ENHRY and SYGVKD. V dropped 4 bases and J dropped 9; count of bases not matched to a gene: 4. CDR3 nucleotides: TGTGCCATCAGTGTGCGGGAGGGCAGTGAGCAGTTCTTC. The encoded protein is CAISVREGSEQFF.

This chain joins TRBV4-1 and TRBJ2-3, with D perhaps matching TRBD2 (6 bases). V lost 3 bases to trimming and J lost 2 bases, with 9 bases between them. The germline V gene has CDR1 MGHRA and CDR2 YSYEKL. The CDR3 has 14 amino acids. CDR3: CASSHLRDTDTQYF. CDR3 nucleotides: TGCGCCAGCAGCCATTTGCGGGACACAGATACGCAGTATTTT.

The genes are TRBV7-6 and TRBJ2-1; 10 bases line up with TRBD2. V trimming: 0 bases; J trimming: 4 bases; junction bases outside the gene matches: 3. CDR1 is SGHVS, CDR2 FNYEAQ, per germline. CDR3 length equals 16 residues. CDR3 nucleotides: TGTGCCAGCAGCTTAGCGTCGGGACTAGCGTACAATGAGCAGTTCTTC. This sequence encodes CASSLASGLAYNEQFF. Based on the CDR3 plus reference TRBV7-6 and TRBJ2-1, the full variable domain is GAGVSQSPRYKVTKRGQDVALRCDPISGHVSLYWYRQALGQGPEFLTYFNYEAQQDKSGLPNDRFSAERPEGSISTLTIQRTEQRDSAMYRCASSLASGLAYNEQFFGPGTRLTVL.

The chain joins TRBV7-9 to TRBJ2-1, with a weak D call TRBD2 (6 bases). The CDR3 runs to 14 residues. Trimming shortened V by 5 bases and J by 1 base, and 9 bases separated the two germline ends. Germline CDR1 is SEHNR and CDR2 is FQNEAQ (reference sequence). Here the CDR3 DNA reads TGTGCCAGCAGCGGAGGGATTTCCTACAATGAGCAGTTCTTC. Translated, it gives CASSGGISYNEQFF.

The chain recombines TRBV5-1 with TRBJ1-2; D gene uncertain. CDR3 length: 15 amino acids. Trimming removed 0 bases at V and 6 bases at J, with 15 bases between. Germline CDR1 SGHRS, CDR2 YFSETQ. The CDR3 region is CASSLDNPGVDGYTF. The CDR3 nucleotides read TGCGCCAGCAGCTTGGACAACCCCGGGGTTGATGGCTACACCTTC.

This clone was seen a single time. This rearrangement joins TRBV15 to TRBJ1-2, with D possibly TRBD1 on 6 matching bases. The CDR3 loop spans 13 amino acids. Germline loops: CDR1 LNHNV, CDR2 YYDKDF (reference sequence). V was trimmed by 3 bases and J by 4 bases, leaving 9 bases between them. DNA for the CDR3: TGTGCCACCAGCAGCCCGGACAGCTATGGCTACACCTTC. Residues: CATSSPDSYGYTF.

The chain is built from TRBV28 and TRBJ2-3, with TRBD1 matching over 10 bases. CDR1 and CDR2 (germline): MDHEN, SYDVKM. CDR3 length equals 16 residues. V shed 4 bases, J shed 5 bases, and the junction held 9 bases outside the gene matches. In nucleotides, the CDR3 is TGTGCCAGCAGTTCCCACGGACAGGGGGACGGAGATACGCAGTATTTT. Residues: CASSSHGQGDGDTQYF.

V and J are TRBV10-3 and TRBJ1-2, with 8 nucleotides matching TRBD1. Germline loops: CDR1 ENHRY, CDR2 SYGVKD. The CDR3 runs 17 residues. V gave up 8 bases and J gave up 1 base; unmatched junction bases: 15. CDR3 protein: CAIYRGVTLGFNYGYTF. The CDR3 nucleotides are TGTGCCATCTACAGGGGGGTGACCCTCGGCTTTAACTATGGCTACACCTTC.

In this sample, this clone turned up a few times. The J gene is TRBJ2-7, the V gene TRBV5-1, with D possibly matching TRBD1 (6 bases). The V gene's germline CDR1 is SGHRS and CDR2 YFSETQ. Between the trimmed V and J ends, which lost 3 bases and 1 base, there was a span of 14 bases. The CDR3 loop spans 15 amino acids. In DNA form, the CDR3 reads TGCGCCAGCAGCTGGCCAGGGGAAAGGTCCTACGAGCAGTACTTC. It is translated as CASSWPGERSYEQYF. Looking up the rest from reference TRBV5-1 and TRBJ2-7 gives the full variable domain: KAGVTQTPRYLIKTRGQQVTLSCSPISGHRSVSWYQQTPGQGLQFLFEYFSETQRNKGNFPGRFSGRQFSNSRSEMNVSTLELGDSALYLCASSWPGERSYEQYFGPGTRLTVT.

This clone was recorded once. The chain is built from TRBV4-1 and TRBJ1-3; a weak D match, TRBD1 (5 bases). The CDR3 consists of 16 residues. V was clipped by 4 bases and J by 0 bases, with 13 bases between them. Per germline, CDR1 MGHRA and CDR2 YSYEKL. The CDR3 is CASSPSTAPSGNTIYF. The CDR3 DNA follows: TGCGCCAGCAGCCCGTCGACAGCGCCCTCTGGAAACACCATATATTTT.

This chain connects TRBV30 to TRBJ2-2, with TRBD1 as a possible D gene (6 bases). There are 12 residues in the CDR3. Trimming cost V 5 bases and J 4 bases, with 8 bases left between them. Germline lookup yields CDR1 GTSNPN and CDR2 SVGIG (reference sequence). The CDR3 region is CAWSGATGELFF. In DNA, the CDR3 is TGTGCCTGGTCAGGGGCCACCGGGGAGCTGTTTTTT.

This chain links TRBV4-1 with TRBJ2-3, with 10 positions matching TRBD2. The CDR3 runs 16 residues. The V gene end was trimmed by 1 base and the J gene end by 5 bases; junction bases not matched to a gene: 6. Germline assignment: CDR1 MGHRA and CDR2 YSYEKL. The DNA for the CDR3 is TGCGCCAGCAGCCAAGCGCCTAGCGGGAGCCAAGATACGCAGTATTTT. It encodes CASSQAPSGSQDTQYF.

V usage is TRBV7-2 and J usage is TRBJ2-1, with TRBD2 matching over 13 bases. The trim removed 3 bases at V and 8 bases at J, leaving 1 base unmatched. Germline CDR1 and CDR2: SGHTA and FQGNSA. This CDR3 region has 14 residues. This chain's CDR3 is CASSLGLAGHEQFF. The DNA for the CDR3 is TGTGCCAGCAGCTTGGGACTAGCGGGACATGAGCAGTTCTTC.

This sequence joins TRBV4-2 and TRBJ2-7, with 10 bases lining up with TRBD1. This CDR3 has 17 residues. The V segment lost 1 base and the J segment 4 bases; nucleotides outside the gene matches: 10. Germline V gene lookup returns CDR1 LGHNA and CDR2 YNFKEQ. CDR3 nucleotides: TGTGCCAGCAGCCAAGTGTTGGGGACAGGGGATGGTTACGAGCAGTACTTC. It is translated as CASSQVLGTGDGYEQYF.

The CDR3 is CASSVNRVGQETQYF. CDR3 nucleotides: TGTGCCAGCAGTGTAAACAGGGTTGGCCAAGAGACCCAGTACTTC. V and J are TRBV6-1 and TRBJ2-5, with D possibly TRBD1 on 6 matching bases. The ends were cut back, 4 bases at V and 1 base at J, with 13 bases in the middle. The CDR3 has 15 residues. Per the germline V gene, CDR1 is MNHNS and CDR2 is SASEGT.

At least ten counts were recorded for this clone. The CDR3 reads CASSLGAGNEQFF. The CDR3 DNA follows: TGTGCCAGCAGCTTAGGGGCGGGTAATGAGCAGTTCTTC. The chain combines TRBV13 with TRBJ2-1, with a tentative D call TRBD2 (5 bases). V was trimmed by 0 bases and J by 7 bases, leaving 7 bases between them. CDR3 length: 13 residues. CDR1 is PRHDT, CDR2 FYEKMQ, per germline (reference sequence).

This clone has more than one count but fewer than ten. The chain uses TRBV13 and TRBJ2-7, with 9 bases matching TRBD1. Trimming cost V 4 bases and J 5 bases; bases outside gene matches: 9. Germline CDR1 PRHDT, CDR2 FYEKMQ (reference sequence). This CDR3 is built from 15 residues. The CDR3 reads CASSSPGTGINEQYF. CDR3 nucleotides: TGTGCCAGCAGCTCACCCGGGACAGGGATCAACGAGCAGTACTTC.

The chain joins TRBV7-2 to TRBJ1-3; D gene ambiguous. This CDR3 region has 15 residues. V lost 2 bases and J 0 bases, leaving 8 bases between the germline ends. Per germline, CDR1 SGHTA and CDR2 FQGNSA. The CDR3 sequence is CASSLRLSSGNTIYF. CDR3 bases: TGTGCCAGCAGCTTACGTCTGTCCTCTGGAAACACCATATATTTT.

This clone occurred a few times. V gene TRBV27 combines with J gene TRBJ2-3; TRBD1 might be the D (6 bases). V lost 7 bases and J lost 0, with 14 bases in between. In germline, CDR1 is MNHEY, CDR2 SMNVEV (reference sequence). The CDR3 sequence is 15 residues long. This CDR3 is CASTVRGTSTDTQYF. CDR3 coding DNA: TGTGCCAGCACCGTGAGAGGGACAAGCACAGATACGCAGTATTTT.

The chain employs TRBV9 and TRBJ2-2, with D perhaps TRBD1 (5 bases). Per the germline V gene, CDR1 is SGDLS and CDR2 is YYNGEE. The CDR3 runs to 17 residues. Trimming took off 0 bases at V and 3 bases at J, with 15 bases between the two ends. Here the CDR3 DNA reads TGTGCCAGCAGCGTAGTCCAACCAGGGCAGGACACCGGGGAGCTGTTTTTT. This encodes CASSVVQPGQDTGELFF.

V usage is TRBV28 and J usage is TRBJ1-2; 8 bases map to TRBD1. Germline V gene lookup returns CDR1 MDHEN and CDR2 SYDVKM. J lost 4 bases, V lost 7 bases, and 14 bases had no gene match. There are 16 residues in the CDR3. The CDR3 loop reads CASTTFQGALTYGYTF. The CDR3 nucleotides read TGTGCCAGCACTACCTTCCAGGGGGCCTTAACCTATGGCTACACCTTC.

This sequence joins TRBV18 and TRBJ2-1; a weak D match, TRBD2 (6 bases). The CDR3 spans 17 residues. V was shortened by 2 bases and J by 0 bases, with 14 bases between the two germline ends. CDR1 and CDR2 (germline): KGHSH, LQKENI. The CDR3 is CASSPGTGVSSYNEQFF. The DNA of the CDR3 is TGTGCCAGCTCACCAGGGACGGGAGTGAGCTCCTACAATGAGCAGTTCTTC.